This T cell receptor beta chain was identified in a study of T cell repertoires in cytomegalovirus infection. Study background: Indicated by public TCR beta signatures were CMV infection and matching HLA type.

This clonotype was seen at least ten times. Its cognate antigen is unknown. Germline assignment: CDR1 SEHNR and CDR2 FQNEAQ (reference sequence). The CDR3 extends over 15 amino acids. Trimming stripped 5 bases from V and 0 bases from J, with 13 bases between. Findings and limits, study-wide: Ex vivo responses were dominated by HLA-C-restricted CMV-specific TCR beta clonotypes.

TCRdb redid the calling of the reads with MiXCR, one entry per CDR3 protein. The repertoire holds about 300,000 distinct CDR3 sequences, roughly a tenth seen once, with around 2.5% in the top ten. The sequenced sample was PBMCs. The receptor's source is a human donor in good health (CMV status not recorded). Some clones in this sample may be carry-over from other donors' samples. V is TRBV7-9 and J is TRBJ1-1; D gene unclear. In DNA form, the CDR3 reads TGTGCCAGCAGCCCCGGAGCGGGCATGAACACTGAAGCTTTCTTT. Translating gives CASSPGAGMNTEAFF.